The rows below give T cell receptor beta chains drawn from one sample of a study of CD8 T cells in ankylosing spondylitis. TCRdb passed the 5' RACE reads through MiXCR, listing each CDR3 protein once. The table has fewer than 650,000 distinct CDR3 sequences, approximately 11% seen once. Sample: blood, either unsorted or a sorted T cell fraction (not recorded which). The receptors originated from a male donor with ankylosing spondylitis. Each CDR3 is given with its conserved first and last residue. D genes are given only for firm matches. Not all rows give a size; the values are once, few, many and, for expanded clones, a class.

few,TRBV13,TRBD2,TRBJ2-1,CASSFGLAANNEQFF,TGTGCCAGCAGCTTTGGGCTAGCGGCCAACAATGAGCAGTTCTTC
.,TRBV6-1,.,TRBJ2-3,CASSEGGRTDTQYF,TGTGCCAGCAGTGAAGGTGGGAGGACAGATACGCAGTATTTT
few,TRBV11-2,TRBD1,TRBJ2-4,CASSFRTGDIAKNIQYF,TGTGCCAGCAGCTTCAGGACAGGGGATATAGCCAAAAACATTCAGTACTTC
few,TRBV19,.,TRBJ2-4,CASGPIAKNIQYF,TGTGCCAGTGGTCCTATAGCCAAAAACATTCAGTACTTC
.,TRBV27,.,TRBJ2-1,CASTSALPSSYNEQFF,TGTGCCAGCACCTCGGCCCTTCCCAGCTCCTACAATGAGCAGTTCTTC
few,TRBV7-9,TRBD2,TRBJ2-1,CASSKLAGSYNEQFF,TGTGCCAGCAGCAAACTAGCGGGCTCCTACAATGAGCAGTTCTTC
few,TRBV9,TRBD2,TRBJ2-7,CASSVARGLAGDEQYF,TGTGCCAGCAGCGTAGCTAGGGGACTAGCGGGAGACGAGCAGTACTTC
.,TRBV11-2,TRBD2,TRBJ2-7,CASSFSTGGLEQYF,TGTGCCAGCAGCTTCAGCACGGGAGGACTTGAGCAGTACTTC
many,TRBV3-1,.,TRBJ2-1,CASSQGVEQFF,TGTGCCAGCAGCCAAGGGGTTGAGCAGTTCTTC
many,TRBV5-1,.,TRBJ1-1,CASSSDGGTEAFF,TGCGCCAGCAGCTCGGACGGAGGGACTGAAGCTTTCTTT
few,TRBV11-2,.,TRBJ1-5,CASPVRVTARSNQPQHF,TGTGCCAGCCCTGTGAGAGTCACAGCCCGCAGCAATCAGCCCCAGCATTTT
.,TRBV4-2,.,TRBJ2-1,CASSQDDGEQFF,TGTGCCAGCAGCCAAGACGACGGGGAGCAGTTCTTC
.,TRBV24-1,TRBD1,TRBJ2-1,CATSDLNRGLFSEQFF,TGTGCCACCAGTGATTTAAACAGGGGGCTATTTAGTGAGCAGTTCTTC
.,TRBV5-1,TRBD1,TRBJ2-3,CASSMGQVTDTQYF,TGCGCCAGCAGCATGGGACAGGTCACAGATACGCAGTATTTT
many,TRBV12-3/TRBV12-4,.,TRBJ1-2,CASSRPGQTVYGYTF,TGTGCCAGCAGTAGGCCCGGACAGACTGTCTATGGCTACACCTTC
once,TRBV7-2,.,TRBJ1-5,CASSLEGLYSNQPQHF,TGTGCCAGCAGCCTGGAGGGTCTCTATAGCAATCAGCCCCAGCATTTT
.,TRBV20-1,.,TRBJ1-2,CSASGPYYGYTF,TGCAGTGCTAGTGGCCCCTACTATGGCTACACCTTC
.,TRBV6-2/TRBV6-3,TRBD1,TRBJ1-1,CASRDRGRETEAFF,TGTGCCAGCCGGGACAGGGGGAGAGAGACTGAAGCTTTCTTT
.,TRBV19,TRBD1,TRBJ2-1,CASTPGQSYNEQFF,TGTGCCAGTACCCCGGGACAGTCTTACAATGAGCAGTTCTTC
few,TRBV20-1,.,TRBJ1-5,CSASRGTGQPQHF,TGCAGTGCTAGTCGCGGGACCGGGCAGCCCCAGCATTTT